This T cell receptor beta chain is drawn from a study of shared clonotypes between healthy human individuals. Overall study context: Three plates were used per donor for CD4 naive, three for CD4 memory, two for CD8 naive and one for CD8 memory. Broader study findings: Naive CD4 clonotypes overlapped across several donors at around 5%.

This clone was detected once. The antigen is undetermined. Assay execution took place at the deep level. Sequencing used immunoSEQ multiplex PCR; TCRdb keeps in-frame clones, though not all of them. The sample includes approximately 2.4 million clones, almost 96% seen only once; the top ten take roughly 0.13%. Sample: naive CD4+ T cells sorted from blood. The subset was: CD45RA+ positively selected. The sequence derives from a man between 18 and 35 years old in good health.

CDR3 loop: CASRQGAGTGELFF. DNA of the CDR3: TGTGCCTCGAGGCAGGGGGCCGGCACCGGGGAGCTGTTTTTT. The genes are TRBV10-3 and TRBJ2-2, with 8 bases lining up with TRBD1. The ends lost 11 bases at V and 4 bases at J; junction bases unmatched: 9. The CDR3 contains 14 residues. CDR1 and CDR2 from the germline V gene are ENHRY and SYGVKD.